What follows are 20 T cell receptor beta chains derived from one specimen sequenced in a study of blood T cell repertoires in COVID-19. TCRdb's copy holds only in-frame clones and misses some; the assay was immunoSEQ multiplex PCR. The sample includes 540,000 or so clones, about 89% of them seen just once. What was sequenced was peripheral blood. The receptors stem from a woman between 45 and 60 years old with COVID-19, enrolled during active disease.

This clone was picked up many times. J is TRBJ2-3 and V is TRBV4-2; 8 bases agree with TRBD2. CDR1 LGHNA and CDR2 YNFKEQ come from the germline V gene. The CDR3 covers 16 residues. Trimming at V came to 6 bases and at J to 2 bases, leaving 10 bases not matched to a gene. The CDR3 is CASSLERTSTTDTQYF. The CDR3 DNA reads TGTGCCAGCAGTCTTGAAAGGACTAGCACCACAGATACGCAGTATTTT.

The chain has TRBV6-1 and TRBJ2-7; perhaps TRBD1 as D (5 bases). In germline, CDR1 is MNHNS, CDR2 SASEGT. V was shortened by 1 base and J by 2 bases, with 12 bases between the two germline ends. The CDR3 covers 15 residues. The DNA of the CDR3 is TGTGCCAGCAGTGAAGGGCCAGGGTTTGCCTACGAGCAGTACTTC. It yields the protein CASSEGPGFAYEQYF.

This clone was detected only a few times. This sequence joins TRBV12-3 or TRBV12-4 and TRBJ1-1; possible D gene TRBD1, 6 bases. The CDR3 sequence is 12 residues long. The V and J ends lost 8 bases and 4 bases respectively, with 11 bases between them. CDR3 bases: TGTGCCAGCCGCAGGGGACCCACTGAAGCTTTCTTT. Translating it yields CASRRGPTEAFF.

This clone has just one count. V gene TRBV27 combines with J gene TRBJ2-7; TRBD2 aligns across 8 bases. This CDR3 spans 15 amino acids. Trimming removed 6 bases from V and 0 bases from J; junction bases left unmatched: 7. Per germline, CDR1 MNHEY and CDR2 SMNVEV (reference sequence). This CDR3 reads CASSRSGGFSYEQYF. CDR3 sequence (DNA): TGTGCCAGCAGCAGAAGCGGGGGTTTCTCCTACGAGCAGTACTTC.

J is TRBJ1-1 and V is TRBV19; D unresolved. Germline V gene lookup returns CDR1 LNHDA and CDR2 SQIVND (reference sequence). The CDR3 extends over 12 amino acids. V shed 5 bases and J shed 3 bases, with 7 bases lying between them. CDR3 in DNA: TGTGCCAGTAGTCCCCTAGACACTGAAGCTTTCTTT. Translated, it gives CASSPLDTEAFF.

The chain combines TRBV5-1 with TRBJ1-1; D gene ambiguous. The germline V and J ends were trimmed by 0 bases and 2 bases, with 8 bases remaining between them. The CDR3 has 14 amino acids. CDR1 and CDR2 from the germline V gene are SGHRS and YFSETQ. In DNA, the CDR3 is TGCGCCAGCAGCTTGGTGCCAGATAACACTGAAGCTTTCTTT. Translation gives CASSLVPDNTEAFF.

V and J are TRBV6-5 and TRBJ2-7; 11 bases are a match to TRBD1. Trimming removed 6 bases from V and 9 bases from J; junction bases left unmatched: 10. This CDR3 is built from 14 residues. Per the germline V gene, CDR1 is MNHEY and CDR2 is SVGAGI. The CDR3 region is CASSTGTGGTGQYF. The CDR3 nucleotides read TGTGCCAGCAGCACCGGGACAGGGGGTACCGGGCAGTACTTC.

The V call is TRBV18, the J call TRBJ1-6; TRBD1 aligns across 8 bases. The CDR3 totals 15 residues. Trimming at V came to 3 bases and at J to 7 bases, leaving 5 bases not matched to a gene. Germline lookup yields CDR1 KGHSH and CDR2 LQKENI. The CDR3 region is CASSPRDRTNSPLHF. The CDR3 DNA follows: TGTGCCAGCTCACCCCGGGACAGGACAAATTCACCCCTCCACTTT.

V gene TRBV9 combines with J gene TRBJ1-1; D perhaps matches TRBD1 (6 bases). The CDR3 is 14 residues long. V lost 3 bases and J 10 bases, leaving 19 bases between the germline ends. The V gene's germline CDR1 is SGDLS and CDR2 YYNGEE. CDR3 sequence: CASSALRDNYVAFF. The CDR3 bases are TGTGCCAGCAGCGCCCTCCGGGACAACTACGTAGCTTTCTTT. Variable domain in full (rest from reference TRBV9 and TRBJ1-1): DSGVTQTPKHLITATGQRVTLRCSPRSGDLSVYWYQQSLDQGLQFLIQYYNGEERAKGNILERFSAQQFPDLHSELNLSSLELGDSALYFCASSALRDNYVAFFGQGTRLTVV.

Comment on this clone: One end of the junction is discordant with germline, which a read error may explain. The V call is TRBV2, the J call TRBJ2-1; either TRBD1 or TRBD2 may supply D (7 bases each). The length of the CDR3 is 14 residues. CDR1 and CDR2 (germline): SNHLY, FYNNEI. This CDR3 is CASNEGGGGGEQFF. The CDR3 DNA follows: TGTGCCAGCAATGAAGGGGGCGGGGGTGGTGAGCAGTTCTTC. The entire variable domain, with the rest obtained from reference TRBV2 and TRBJ2-1, is as follows: EPEVTQTPSHQVTQMGQEVILRCVPISNHLYFYWYRQILGQKVEFLVSFYNNEISEKSEIFDDQFSVERPDGSNFTLKIRSTKLEDSAMYFCASNEGGGGGEQFFGPGTRLTVL.

The rearrangement uses TRBV2 and TRBJ2-1; TRBD1 might be the D (5 bases). CDR3 length: 22 residues. Germline assignment: CDR1 SNHLY and CDR2 FYNNEI. Between the trimmed V and J ends, which lost 3 bases and 1 base, there was a span of 31 bases. CDR3 residues: CASSERSTAPLPQAISYNEQFF. CDR3 bases: TGTGCCAGCAGTGAGCGTTCGACAGCCCCGCTTCCCCAAGCTATTTCCTACAATGAGCAGTTCTTC. The full variable domain, completed using reference TRBV2 and TRBJ2-1, is EPEVTQTPSHQVTQMGQEVILRCVPISNHLYFYWYRQILGQKVEFLVSFYNNEISEKSEIFDDQFSVERPDGSNFTLKIRSTKLEDSAMYFCASSERSTAPLPQAISYNEQFFGPGTRLTVL.

The J gene is TRBJ1-2, the V gene TRBV10-3; 8 bases agree with TRBD1. Trimming took 7 bases from V and 6 from J; bases not matched to a gene: 1. This CDR3 comprises 11 residues. Germline values: CDR1 ENHRY, CDR2 SYGVKD. CDR3 sequence: CAITGGHGYTF. CDR3 coding DNA: TGTGCCATCACAGGGGGCCATGGCTACACCTTC.

The chain links TRBV28 to TRBJ1-4; TRBD1 agrees at 7 bases. The CDR3 totals 15 residues. Trimming took 6 bases from V and 3 from J; bases not matched to a gene: 7. Germline-derived CDR1 and CDR2 are MDHEN and SYDVKM. CDR3 loop: CASSRQGLANEKLFF. In DNA, the CDR3 is TGTGCCAGCAGCCGACAGGGTCTGGCTAATGAAAAACTGTTTTTT. Looking up the rest from reference TRBV28 and TRBJ1-4 gives the full variable domain: DVKVTQSSRYLVKRTGEKVFLECVQDMDHENMFWYRQDPGLGLRLIYFSYDVKMKEKGDIPEGYSVSREKKERFSLILESASTNQTSMYLCASSRQGLANEKLFFGSGTQLSVL.

The chain employs TRBV7-9 and TRBJ2-1; the match to TRBD2 covers 11 bases. Germline V gene lookup returns CDR1 SEHNR and CDR2 FQNEAQ (reference sequence). The trim removed 3 bases at V and 0 bases at J, leaving 10 bases unmatched. The CDR3 length is 19 residues. CDR3 residues: CASSLGRASGGRSYNEQFF. DNA of the CDR3: TGTGCCAGCAGCTTGGGAAGGGCTAGCGGGGGGCGCTCCTACAATGAGCAGTTCTTC.

This clone was picked up a small number of times. The genes are TRBV4-1 and TRBJ1-2; D is perhaps TRBD1 (6 bases). Per germline, CDR1 MGHRA and CDR2 YSYEKL. V dropped 1 base and J dropped 5 bases, with 11 bases sitting between them. CDR3 length equals 14 residues. Here the CDR3 reads CASSQGQGMYGYTF. In DNA, the CDR3 is TGCGCCAGCAGCCAAGGGCAGGGGATGTATGGCTACACCTTC.

The chain combines TRBV2 with TRBJ2-7, with TRBD2 matching over 13 bases. Germline V gene data show CDR1 as SNHLY and CDR2 as FYNNEI. Trimming cost V 8 bases and J 3 bases; bases outside gene matches: 16. The CDR3 extends over 18 amino acids. The CDR3 region is CASGGLAGPLTPYYEQYF. The CDR3 DNA reads as TGTGCCAGCGGGGGACTAGCGGGGCCCCTGACCCCCTACTACGAGCAGTACTTC.

This clone appeared once. The chain employs TRBV27 and TRBJ1-3; TRBD1 is a possible D gene (5 bases). Deletions cut 3 bases from V and 0 bases from J, with 9 bases between. There are 15 residues in the CDR3. Germline V lookup: CDR1 MNHEY, CDR2 SMNVEV (reference sequence). The chain's CDR3 is CASSFQGYSGNTIYF. In DNA form, the CDR3 reads TGTGCCAGCAGTTTTCAGGGATACTCTGGAAACACCATATATTTT.

This clone has only one observation. The chain couples TRBV11-2 to TRBJ1-5, with TRBD1 matching 8 bases. The CDR3 loop spans 15 amino acids. Germline CDR1 SGHAT, CDR2 FQNNGV. Trimming at V came to 6 bases and at J to 2 bases, leaving 6 bases not matched to a gene. In DNA form, the CDR3 reads TGTGCCAGCAGTCCCGACAGGGGTCGCAATCAGCCCCAGCATTTT. Translation gives CASSPDRGRNQPQHF.

The chain has TRBV4-2 and TRBJ1-1; a possible D gene is TRBD1 (6 bases). Germline V lookup: CDR1 LGHNA, CDR2 YNFKEQ. The V end was cut by 0 bases, the J end by 2 bases, with 19 bases between. This CDR3 region has 18 residues. The CDR3 here is CASSQEKRGRGHNTEAFF. The DNA of the CDR3 is TGTGCCAGCAGCCAAGAAAAGAGGGGGAGGGGCCACAACACTGAAGCTTTCTTT.

The chain is built from TRBV9 and TRBJ1-3; the match to TRBD1 covers 8 bases. The CDR3 length is 15 residues. Trimming at V came to 4 bases and at J to 4 bases, leaving 7 bases not matched to a gene. Per germline, CDR1 SGDLS and CDR2 YYNGEE. CDR3 amino acids: CASSPETGVGNTIYF. Written as DNA, the CDR3 is TGTGCCAGCAGCCCTGAGACAGGGGTCGGAAACACCATATATTTT.